The 25 T cell receptor beta chains presented below share a single source sample, sequenced in a study of T cell changes during pregnancy in multiple sclerosis. Clones were sequenced by immunoSEQ multiplex PCR, and TCRdb holds only the in-frame ones, with some missing. This table has roughly 40,000 clones, roughly nine tenths appearing once. The sample in question was CD8+ T cells from peripheral blood mononuclear cells, obtained before pregnancy. These receptors were collected from a female donor with multiple sclerosis, enrolled in a pregnancy study.

The chain uses TRBV28 and TRBJ1-1; D is unclear. CDR3 size: 14 residues. V was trimmed by 3 bases and J by 2 bases, leaving 10 bases between them. Germline lookup yields CDR1 MDHEN and CDR2 SYDVKM. The CDR3 DNA reads TGTGCCAGCAGTTTTCTTCCCTTTAACACTGAAGCTTTCTTT. This encodes CASSFLPFNTEAFF.

The rearrangement uses TRBV20-1 and TRBJ2-3, with D perhaps matching TRBD2 (6 bases). Germline V gene data show CDR1 as DFQATT and CDR2 as SNEGSKA (reference sequence). The germline V and J ends were trimmed by 6 bases and 4 bases, with 8 bases remaining between them. The CDR3 extends over 11 amino acids. The CDR3 coding sequence is TGCAGTGCGACTAGTGCAGATACGCAGTATTTT. This translates into CSATSADTQYF.

V and J are TRBV25-1 and TRBJ2-7, with 10 bases lining up with TRBD2. Germline V lookup: CDR1 MGHDK, CDR2 SYGVNS. The CDR3 runs 15 residues. V lost 5 bases to trimming and J lost 4 bases; unmatched junction nucleotides: 8. In nucleotides, the CDR3 is TGTGCCAGCAGTTCCGGAGCGGGAGGGCCTTACGAGCAGTACTTC. Its protein is CASSSGAGGPYEQYF.

The V and J genes are TRBV18 and TRBJ2-2; 13 nucleotides align to TRBD2. Germline CDR1 is KGHSH and CDR2 is LQKENI. V lost 1 base to trimming and J lost 5 bases; unmatched junction nucleotides: 10. CDR3 size: 19 residues. CDR3 sequence: CASSPLLAGGIWSTGELFF. CDR3 coding DNA: TGTGCCAGCTCACCACTACTAGCGGGAGGGATCTGGAGTACCGGGGAGCTGTTTTTT.

The CDR3 region is CASRAGLGNEQFF. The CDR3 nucleotides are TGTGCCAGTAGAGCGGGCCTAGGTAATGAGCAGTTCTTC. J is TRBJ2-1 and V is TRBV19; TRBD2 might be the D (6 bases). Germline V gives CDR1 LNHDA, CDR2 SQIVND (reference sequence). The V and J ends lost 6 bases and 7 bases respectively, with 13 bases between them. This CDR3 is 13 amino acids long.

The chain employs TRBV11-2 and TRBJ2-7; no firm D call. Germline V gives CDR1 SGHAT, CDR2 FQNNGV. The CDR3 is made up of 12 amino acids. Trimming left V 2 bases short and J 3 bases short, with 5 bases between. The CDR3 protein is CASSLFNYEQYF. DNA for the CDR3: TGTGCCAGCAGCTTATTCAACTACGAGCAGTACTTC. Full variable domain (remainder filled in from reference TRBV11-2 and TRBJ2-7): EAGVAQSPRYKIIEKRQSVAFWCNPISGHATLYWYQQILGQGPKLLIQFQNNGVVDDSQLPKDRFSAERLKGVDSTLKIQPAKLEDSAVYLCASSLFNYEQYFGPGTRLTVT.

The chain employs TRBV4-1 and TRBJ2-7; 8 nucleotides line up with TRBD1. This CDR3 has 16 amino acids. With 1 base clipped from V and 2 bases from J, the junction kept 7 bases outside the gene matches. Germline V gene lookup returns CDR1 MGHRA and CDR2 YSYEKL. As DNA, the CDR3 is TGCGCCAGCAGCCAAGGACCGGACAGGGCAACCTACGAGCAGTACTTC. The encoded protein is CASSQGPDRATYEQYF.

The chain has TRBV7-9 and TRBJ2-1, with a weak D call TRBD2 (5 bases). Trimming shortened V by 2 bases and J by 9 bases, and 17 bases separated the two germline ends. Germline-derived CDR1 and CDR2 are SEHNR and FQNEAQ (reference sequence). The CDR3 covers 15 residues. CDR3 residues: CASSLISGLSSEQFF. The CDR3 coding sequence is TGTGCCAGCAGCTTAATCTCTGGACTCTCTAGTGAGCAGTTCTTC.

CDR3 in DNA: TGTGCCAGCAGTTTTACTAGCGGTAGCTCCTACGAGCAGTACTTC. It specifies CASSFTSGSSYEQYF. The chain employs TRBV27 and TRBJ2-7; 8 bases agree with TRBD2. This CDR3 comprises 15 residues. Germline CDR1 and CDR2: MNHEY and SMNVEV (reference sequence). V was clipped by 3 bases and J by 0 bases; unmatched bases: 4.

A single count supports this clone. This chain links TRBV15 with TRBJ2-1; D might be TRBD2 (5 bases). Germline V gives CDR1 LNHNV, CDR2 YYDKDF (reference sequence). This CDR3 comprises 16 residues. V was pared by 0 bases and J by 2 bases, with 11 bases between. CDR3 sequence reads: CATSRDYGSPYNEQFF. The CDR3 DNA reads TGTGCCACCAGCAGAGATTATGGGAGCCCCTACAATGAGCAGTTCTTC.

The chain has TRBV11-1 and TRBJ1-5; D perhaps matches TRBD1 (5 bases). Trimming removed 2 bases at V and 8 bases at J, with 10 bases between. Germline V lookup: CDR1 SGHAT, CDR2 FQDESV (reference sequence). There are 13 residues in the CDR3. The chain's CDR3 is CASSLWGGEPQHF. Written as DNA, the CDR3 is TGTGCCAGCAGCTTATGGGGCGGGGAGCCCCAGCATTTT.

The rearrangement links TRBV14 to TRBJ2-4; 7 bases align to TRBD1. The V gene end was trimmed by 1 base and the J gene end by 8 bases; junction bases not matched to a gene: 5. Germline V gene lookup returns CDR1 SGHDN and CDR2 FVKESK. The CDR3 has 14 amino acids. The CDR3 protein is CASSQGQGFDIQYF. CDR3 nucleotide sequence: TGTGCCAGCAGCCAAGGACAGGGTTTTGACATTCAGTACTTC.

The rearrangement joins TRBV6-5 to TRBJ2-7; 10 bases agree with TRBD2. Germline V gives CDR1 MNHEY, CDR2 SVGAGI. This CDR3 contains 15 residues. Trimming took 6 bases from V and 3 from J; bases not matched to a gene: 8. The DNA for the CDR3 is TGTGCCAGCAGAACCGGGACTAGCGAGTACTACGAGCAGTACTTC. Translated: CASRTGTSEYYEQYF.

This chain joins TRBV4-1 and TRBJ2-7; weak D call: TRBD2 (5 bases). Germline CDR1 reads MGHRA; CDR2 reads YSYEKL. The CDR3 has 15 amino acids. V was shortened by 0 bases and J by 3 bases, with 12 bases between the two germline ends. The chain's CDR3 is CASSQERGSYYEQYF. CDR3 coding DNA: TGCGCCAGCAGCCAAGAAAGAGGGTCCTACTACGAGCAGTACTTC.

The chain's CDR3 is CASSLTAGFSYEQYF. The CDR3 bases are TGTGCCAGCAGTTTGACGGCGGGATTCTCCTACGAGCAGTACTTC. The chain carries TRBV28 and TRBJ2-7; tentative D call: TRBD2 (6 bases). The CDR3 totals 15 residues. V was cut by 3 bases and J by 0 bases, with 12 bases left in between. From germline, CDR1 is MDHEN and CDR2 SYDVKM.

The genes are TRBV7-9 and TRBJ1-5; TRBD1 agrees at 7 bases. The CDR3 contains 14 residues. Germline trimming cut 1 base from V and 5 bases from J; bases unmatched to any gene: 2. Looked up from germline, CDR1 is SEHNR and CDR2 is FQNEAQ (reference sequence). The CDR3 here is CASSLGQGDQPQHF. CDR3 sequence (DNA): TGTGCCAGCAGCTTAGGGCAGGGGGATCAGCCCCAGCATTTT. The variable domain in full, completed from reference TRBV7-9 and TRBJ1-5, reads DTGVSQNPRHKITKRGQNVTFRCDPISEHNRLYWYRQTLGQGPEFLTYFQNEAQLEKSRLLSDRFSAERPKGSFSTLEIQRTEQGDSAMYLCASSLGQGDQPQHFGDGTRLSIL.

The chain employs TRBV25-1 and TRBJ1-3, with D uncertain. The CDR3 totals 15 residues. Trimming left V 4 bases short and J 2 bases short, with 12 bases between. CDR1 MGHDK and CDR2 SYGVNS come from the germline V gene. The CDR3 DNA reads TGTGCCAGCAGTGCTCTAGAGGATACTGGAAACACCATATATTTT. Its protein is CASSALEDTGNTIYF.

This sequence joins TRBV27 and TRBJ1-5; 8 nucleotides match TRBD1. CDR1 is MNHEY, CDR2 SMNVEV, per germline (reference sequence). The CDR3 extends over 14 amino acids. After removal of 6 bases from V and 4 bases from J, the junction contained 5 bases not matched to a gene. The CDR3 reads CASRTGTGNQPQHF. The CDR3 region has the DNA TGTGCCAGCAGGACCGGGACAGGTAATCAGCCCCAGCATTTT.

The chain employs TRBV25-1 and TRBJ1-4; D gene uncertain. Germline values: CDR1 MGHDK, CDR2 SYGVNS. V lost 2 bases, J lost 4 bases, and 17 bases lay in between. This CDR3 is 17 amino acids long. CDR3 sequence (DNA): TGTGCCAGCAGTGAAAACGGTTGGCGGGTTCTTAATGAAAAACTGTTTTTT. Its translation is CASSENGWRVLNEKLFF.

The CDR3 region is CASSLRTSGSYEQYF. In DNA, the CDR3 is TGTGCCAGCAGCCTCAGGACTAGCGGCTCCTACGAGCAGTACTTC. The chain recombines TRBV11-1 with TRBJ2-7, with 10 nucleotides matching TRBD2. With V trimmed by 5 bases and J by 0 bases, 4 bases remained unmatched. Germline V gene data show CDR1 as SGHAT and CDR2 as FQDESV (reference sequence). This CDR3 has 15 amino acids.

This chain uses TRBV29-1 with TRBJ2-7; possibly TRBD2 for D (6 bases). The V end lost 3 bases, the J end lost 2 bases, and 14 bases lay between the germline ends. Germline loops: CDR1 SQVTM, CDR2 ANQGSEA. This CDR3 contains 14 residues. CDR3 nucleotide sequence: TGCAGCGTTGAGGGGGGAGATGTCGCCTACGAGCAGTACTTC. Translation gives CSVEGGDVAYEQYF.

This clone was picked up one time. The chain couples TRBV6-6 to TRBJ2-2, with TRBD1 matching 7 bases. With V trimmed by 7 bases and J by 0 bases, 5 bases remained unmatched. Germline-derived CDR1 and CDR2 are MNHNY and SVGAGI (reference sequence). CDR3 size: 15 residues. CDR3 in DNA: TGTGCCAGCATCAAGGACAGGTCGAACACCGGGGAGCTGTTTTTT. Its translation is CASIKDRSNTGELFF.

This chain joins TRBV2 and TRBJ1-5; tentatively, D is TRBD1 (5 bases). Trimming took off 10 bases at V and 3 bases at J, with 13 bases between the two ends. The germline gives CDR1 SNHLY, CDR2 FYNNEI. The CDR3 contains 13 residues. The CDR3 here is CATKTVLNQPQHF. The CDR3 DNA is TGTGCCACTAAGACAGTACTCAATCAGCCCCAGCATTTT.

There are a few counts of this clone. The rearrangement joins TRBV27 to TRBJ2-2; weak D call: TRBD2 (6 bases). In germline, CDR1 is MNHEY, CDR2 SMNVEV (reference sequence). The CDR3 loop spans 13 amino acids. V lost 6 bases and J 6 bases, leaving 11 bases between the germline ends. The CDR3 coding sequence is TGTGCCAGCAGCGTCCGGAGGGCCGGGGAGCTGTTTTTT. Translating it yields CASSVRRAGELFF.

The chain joins TRBV6-1 to TRBJ2-5, with TRBD2 identical over 7 bases. Trimming at V came to 2 bases and at J to 2 bases, leaving 8 bases not matched to a gene. Germline loops: CDR1 MNHNS, CDR2 SASEGT. This CDR3 contains 16 residues. In DNA, the CDR3 is TGTGCCAGCAGTGAATTGGGGGGAGGGAGTCAAGAGACCCAGTACTTC. Amino acids: CASSELGGGSQETQYF.